This T cell receptor beta chain was obtained from a study of blood T cells in healthy people across ages. Overall study results and limits: The lack of PBMC sorting stopped any conclusive naive versus antigen-experienced comparison. Naive T cell percentage showed a strong correlation with the diversity of TCR beta. It was held that diversity estimates obtained from one million T cells represented underestimates.

Total RNA amounts of at least 6 micrograms were extracted per sample. A J-beta primer mix and a sample-barcoded 5' primer were used in a second PCR of about 7 to 12 cycles. TCRdb reprocessed the 5' RACE reads via MiXCR and lists one record per CDR3 protein. The sample lists just under 900,000 distinct CDR3 sequences, 29% seen once, with 17% in the top ten. This clonotype was counted at least ten times. The antigen is undetermined. Sequencing used blood. This sequence was found in an elderly woman in good health.

Here the CDR3 DNA reads TGTGCCAGCATCAGAAGGATTGCTGGGGCCAACGTCCTGACTTTC. This gives the protein CASIRRIAGANVLTF. This chain connects TRBV2 to TRBJ2-6; D not certain. CDR1 SNHLY and CDR2 FYNNEI come from the germline V gene. The V end lost 7 bases, the J end lost 2 bases, and 12 bases lay between the germline ends. The CDR3 has 15 residues.